This entry concerns a single TCR beta chain. Its matching antigen is unknown. This sample stems from a study of CD8 T cells in Susac syndrome. Study at large: Sequenced Susac syndrome patients included six with clinically active disease and about eight in remission. Notes on the study in general: Expansion of Susac CD8+ clones peaked in TEMRA cells and in active patients.

Trimming cost V 9 bases and J 3 bases, with 1 base left between them. The V gene's germline CDR1 is SGHRS and CDR2 YFSETQ. CDR3 length: 8 residues. An amount of RNA that ranged from roughly 0.5 to 1 ug was reverse transcribed with random hexamers. The TCR beta CDR3 was amplified by immunoSEQ multiplex PCR across 54 Vbeta, 13 Jbeta. TCRdb re-called the immunoSEQ multiplex PCR reads with MiXCR, one entry per CDR3 protein. The sample contains roughly 100,000 distinct CDR3 sequences, approximately 94% of which appear only once. The sequenced sample was CD8+ T cells from PBMCs. The chain recombines TRBV5-1 with TRBJ2-7; D gene unclear. The origin of this receptor is a human donor with Susac syndrome. CDR3 loop: CAIYEQYF. DNA for the CDR3: TGCGCCATCTACGAGCAGTACTTC.